The rows below give T cell receptor beta chains drawn from one sample of a study of shared clonotypes between healthy human individuals. Data came from immunoSEQ multiplex PCR; TCRdb stores just in-frame clones and leaves some out. Here the sample spans over a million clones, approximately 96% being singletons. The specimen was naive CD4+ T cells sorted from blood. Receptor source: a man aged 25 to 40 in good health. The CDR3 runs from the conserved cysteine through the conserved F or W. Fields, in order: CDR3 length, D gene, clone size, V gene, J gene, CDR3 protein, CDR3 DNA. D genes are given only for firm matches. Clone size is not always given. Where it is, it says once, few, many or a class for expanded clones.

CDR3 length: 14; D gene: .; clone size: .; V gene: TRBV7-2; J gene: TRBJ2-1; CDR3 protein: CASSFAGVGGEQFF; CDR3 DNA: TGTGCCAGCAGCTTTGCCGGTGTGGGCGGGGAGCAGTTCTTC
CDR3 length: 16; D gene: .; clone size: .; V gene: TRBV4-1; J gene: TRBJ2-2; CDR3 protein: CASSFRDPQTTGELFF; CDR3 DNA: TGCGCCAGCAGCTTTCGGGACCCGCAAACGACCGGGGAGCTGTTTTTT
CDR3 length: 17; D gene: .; clone size: .; V gene: TRBV7-6; J gene: TRBJ1-2; CDR3 protein: CASSPYSGAPILDGYTF; CDR3 DNA: TGTGCCAGCAGCCCTTACTCGGGGGCCCCTATTCTAGATGGCTACACCTTC
CDR3 length: 17; D gene: .; clone size: .; V gene: TRBV28; J gene: TRBJ2-3; CDR3 protein: CASGGLLSGPSTDTQYF; CDR3 DNA: TGTGCCAGCGGGGGCCTACTAAGCGGGCCCAGCACAGATACGCAGTATTTT
CDR3 length: 14; D gene: .; clone size: .; V gene: TRBV28; J gene: TRBJ1-2; CDR3 protein: CASSLYLGFYGYTF; CDR3 DNA: TGTGCCAGCAGCCTCTACTTGGGATTCTATGGCTACACCTTC
CDR3 length: 15; D gene: .; clone size: once; V gene: TRBV11-3; J gene: TRBJ2-7; CDR3 protein: CASSSGSSRPYEQYF; CDR3 DNA: TGTGCCAGCAGCTCGGGGAGTTCTCGCCCCTACGAGCAGTACTTC
CDR3 length: 14; D gene: TRBD1; clone size: .; V gene: TRBV9; J gene: TRBJ1-1; CDR3 protein: CASSLRTGGGEAFF; CDR3 DNA: TGTGCCAGCAGCTTGCGGACAGGGGGCGGTGAAGCTTTCTTT
CDR3 length: 14; D gene: .; clone size: .; V gene: TRBV5-1; J gene: TRBJ1-1; CDR3 protein: CASSFGVANTEAFF; CDR3 DNA: TGCGCCAGCAGCTTTGGGGTCGCGAACACTGAAGCTTTCTTT
CDR3 length: 15; D gene: .; clone size: .; V gene: TRBV7-9; J gene: TRBJ2-2; CDR3 protein: CASTRRSVNTGELFF; CDR3 DNA: TGTGCCAGCACCCGCCGGAGCGTGAACACCGGGGAGCTGTTTTTT
CDR3 length: 15; D gene: TRBD1; clone size: .; V gene: TRBV27; J gene: TRBJ2-1; CDR3 protein: CASSFPHLDRTEQFF; CDR3 DNA: TGTGCCAGCAGTTTCCCTCACCTGGACAGGACAGAGCAGTTCTTC
CDR3 length: 13; D gene: TRBD1; clone size: .; V gene: TRBV7-9; J gene: TRBJ1-1; CDR3 protein: CASRPGQDTEAFF; CDR3 DNA: TGTGCCAGCAGGCCGGGACAGGACACTGAAGCTTTCTTT
CDR3 length: 15; D gene: TRBD1; clone size: .; V gene: TRBV6-1; J gene: TRBJ2-7; CDR3 protein: CASRDGQGAGFEQYF; CDR3 DNA: TGTGCCAGCAGGGACGGACAGGGGGCGGGGTTCGAGCAGTACTTC
CDR3 length: 14; D gene: .; clone size: .; V gene: TRBV2; J gene: TRBJ2-1; CDR3 protein: CASRASALRGEQFF; CDR3 DNA: TGTGCCAGCAGAGCTAGCGCGTTAAGGGGTGAGCAGTTCTTC
CDR3 length: 17; D gene: TRBD2; clone size: .; V gene: TRBV7-9; J gene: TRBJ2-3; CDR3 protein: CASSLESSGRSTDTQYF; CDR3 DNA: TGTGCCAGCAGCTTAGAATCTAGCGGGCGAAGCACAGATACGCAGTATTTT
CDR3 length: 15; D gene: TRBD2; clone size: .; V gene: TRBV2; J gene: TRBJ2-1; CDR3 protein: CASRTGLAGYNEQFF; CDR3 DNA: TGTGCCAGCAGGACGGGACTAGCGGGGTACAATGAGCAGTTCTTC
CDR3 length: 13; D gene: .; clone size: once; V gene: TRBV18; J gene: TRBJ1-5; CDR3 protein: CASSPSASQPQHF; CDR3 DNA: TGTGCCAGCTCACCATCAGCGAGTCAGCCCCAGCATTTT
CDR3 length: 17; D gene: TRBD1; clone size: .; V gene: TRBV9; J gene: TRBJ1-1; CDR3 protein: CASSVGPPGQRNTEAFF; CDR3 DNA: TGTGCCAGCAGCGTAGGTCCCCCGGGACAGCGGAACACTGAAGCTTTCTTT
CDR3 length: 16; D gene: TRBD1; clone size: .; V gene: TRBV19; J gene: TRBJ2-1; CDR3 protein: CASSTRQGPLYNEQFF; CDR3 DNA: TGTGCCAGTAGTACGAGACAGGGCCCTCTCTACAATGAGCAGTTCTTC
CDR3 length: 15; D gene: .; clone size: .; V gene: TRBV9; J gene: TRBJ2-5; CDR3 protein: CASSVVGGAGETQYF; CDR3 DNA: TGTGCCAGCAGCGTAGTGGGGGGCGCGGGGGAGACCCAGTACTTC
CDR3 length: 14; D gene: TRBD1; clone size: .; V gene: TRBV5-1; J gene: TRBJ1-1; CDR3 protein: CASSLQGGNTEAFF; CDR3 DNA: TGCGCCAGCAGCTTACAGGGGGGAAACACTGAAGCTTTCTTT
CDR3 length: 15; D gene: .; clone size: .; V gene: TRBV18; J gene: TRBJ2-2; CDR3 protein: CASSPQSLNTGELFF; CDR3 DNA: TGTGCCAGCTCACCGCAGAGCTTAAACACCGGGGAGCTGTTTTTT
CDR3 length: 13; D gene: .; clone size: .; V gene: TRBV9; J gene: TRBJ2-2; CDR3 protein: CASNQAKAGELFF; CDR3 DNA: TGTGCCAGCAACCAGGCGAAGGCCGGGGAGCTGTTTTTT
CDR3 length: 13; D gene: .; clone size: .; V gene: TRBV18; J gene: TRBJ1-1; CDR3 protein: CASSLEIQGEAFF; CDR3 DNA: TGTGCCAGCTCACTAGAAATACAGGGAGAAGCTTTCTTT
CDR3 length: 12; D gene: .; clone size: once; V gene: TRBV28; J gene: TRBJ2-1; CDR3 protein: CASSLRVNEQFF; CDR3 DNA: TGTGCCAGCAGTTTAAGGGTTAATGAGCAGTTCTTC
CDR3 length: 16; D gene: TRBD2; clone size: .; V gene: TRBV27; J gene: TRBJ2-1; CDR3 protein: CASSAGGSQNYNEQFF; CDR3 DNA: TGTGCCAGCAGTGCGGGGGGCAGTCAGAACTACAATGAGCAGTTCTTC
CDR3 length: 14; D gene: TRBD1; clone size: once; V gene: TRBV28; J gene: TRBJ1-5; CDR3 protein: CASRQQGLGGPQHF; CDR3 DNA: TGTGCCAGCAGGCAACAGGGGTTAGGAGGGCCCCAGCATTTT
CDR3 length: 15; D gene: TRBD2; clone size: .; V gene: TRBV2; J gene: TRBJ2-7; CDR3 protein: CASSPPSGRAGEQYF; CDR3 DNA: TGTGCCAGCAGTCCGCCTAGCGGGAGGGCGGGCGAGCAGTACTTC
CDR3 length: 13; D gene: TRBD1; clone size: .; V gene: TRBV14; J gene: TRBJ2-2; CDR3 protein: CASSQALDRAVFF; CDR3 DNA: TGTGCCAGCAGCCAAGCTCTGGACAGGGCGGTGTTTTTT
CDR3 length: 11; D gene: .; clone size: .; V gene: TRBV21-1; J gene: TRBJ2-7; CDR3 protein: CASSKSYEQYF; CDR3 DNA: TGTGCCAGCAGCAAGAGCTACGAGCAGTACTTC
CDR3 length: 15; D gene: .; clone size: .; V gene: TRBV6-5; J gene: TRBJ2-3; CDR3 protein: CASSYGGGFTDTQYF; CDR3 DNA: TGTGCCAGCAGTTACGGAGGGGGCTTCACAGATACGCAGTATTTT
CDR3 length: 14; D gene: .; clone size: .; V gene: TRBV18; J gene: TRBJ2-7; CDR3 protein: CASSQGRGSYEQYF; CDR3 DNA: TGTGCCAGCTCCCAGGGGCGCGGCTCCTACGAGCAGTACTTC
CDR3 length: 12; D gene: .; clone size: .; V gene: TRBV7-9; J gene: TRBJ1-2; CDR3 protein: CASSASNIGYTF; CDR3 DNA: TGTGCCAGCAGCGCCTCAAACATAGGCTACACCTTC
CDR3 length: 14; D gene: TRBD1; clone size: .; V gene: TRBV5-1; J gene: TRBJ2-5; CDR3 protein: CASSDARGLETQYF; CDR3 DNA: TGCGCCAGCAGCGACGCCAGGGGGTTGGAGACCCAGTACTTC
CDR3 length: 14; D gene: TRBD1; clone size: .; V gene: TRBV10-3; J gene: TRBJ2-7; CDR3 protein: CAISEGTGDYEQYF; CDR3 DNA: TGTGCCATCAGTGAGGGGACAGGGGACTACGAGCAGTACTTC
CDR3 length: 11; D gene: .; clone size: once; V gene: TRBV7-9; J gene: TRBJ2-1; CDR3 protein: CASSPSTEQFF; CDR3 DNA: TGTGCCAGCAGCCCTAGCACCGAGCAGTTCTTC
CDR3 length: 12; D gene: .; clone size: .; V gene: TRBV18; J gene: TRBJ1-5; CDR3 protein: CASSPQNQPQHF; CDR3 DNA: TGTGCCAGCTCACCCCAGAATCAGCCCCAGCATTTT
CDR3 length: 17; D gene: TRBD2; clone size: .; V gene: TRBV6-1; J gene: TRBJ2-7; CDR3 protein: CASSAMRGTSGRGEQYF; CDR3 DNA: TGTGCCAGCAGTGCAATGCGTGGGACTAGCGGGAGAGGGGAGCAGTACTTC
CDR3 length: 21; D gene: TRBD2; clone size: .; V gene: TRBV4-3; J gene: TRBJ2-2; CDR3 protein: CASSQDAPGASGSGNTGELFF; CDR3 DNA: TGCGCCAGCAGCCAAGACGCTCCGGGGGCTAGCGGGAGTGGGAACACCGGGGAGCTGTTTTTT
CDR3 length: 15; D gene: .; clone size: .; V gene: TRBV5-1; J gene: TRBJ2-6; CDR3 protein: CASSLTGTGANVLTF; CDR3 DNA: TGCGCCAGCAGCTTGACAGGGACCGGGGCCAACGTCCTGACTTTC
CDR3 length: 13; D gene: .; clone size: .; V gene: TRBV7-2; J gene: TRBJ2-5; CDR3 protein: CASSLASQETQYF; CDR3 DNA: TGTGCCAGCAGCTTAGCGAGTCAAGAGACCCAGTACTTC
CDR3 length: 17; D gene: TRBD2; clone size: .; V gene: TRBV7-6; J gene: TRBJ2-2; CDR3 protein: CASSLEALAGLGGELFF; CDR3 DNA: TGTGCCAGCAGTCTAGAAGCACTAGCGGGACTGGGCGGGGAGCTGTTTTTT
CDR3 length: 13; D gene: .; clone size: .; V gene: TRBV18; J gene: TRBJ2-4; CDR3 protein: CASSYVAKNIQYF; CDR3 DNA: TGTGCCAGCTCATATGTAGCCAAAAACATTCAGTACTTC
CDR3 length: 14; D gene: TRBD2; clone size: .; V gene: TRBV2; J gene: TRBJ2-3; CDR3 protein: CASSTSVLADTQYF; CDR3 DNA: TGTGCCAGCAGCACTAGCGTATTAGCAGATACGCAGTATTTT